This T cell receptor beta chain was obtained from a study of control samples from healthy donors and cancer patients. The protocol was immunoSEQ multiplex PCR, while the TCRdb copy is restricted to in-frame clones and leaves out a portion. The table includes roughly 73,000 clones, about 92% detected once. Germline trimming cut 5 bases from V and 9 bases from J; bases unmatched to any gene: 6. Germline V lookup: CDR1 MNHEY, CDR2 SVGEGT. The CDR3 consists of 14 residues. The source material was blood. The TCR was taken from a woman aged 60-70 years in good health. The chain links TRBV6-2 or TRBV6-3 to TRBJ1-6; TRBD1 matches 8 bases. CDR3 sequence reads: CASSGQGPSSPLHF. For the CDR3, the DNA is TGTGCCAGCAGTGGACAGGGACCGAGTTCACCCCTCCACTTT.